The text below deals with one T cell receptor beta chain. Its antigen is currently unknown. The PCR ran on 60 Vbeta and 13 Jbeta primers. Produced via immunoSEQ multiplex PCR; TCRdb's table is partial and in-frame only. The sample shows more than 110,000 clones, approximately 79% of them seen only once. The record originates from a study of cytomegalovirus exposure and HLA in healthy donors. Study-wide context: About four fifths of 398 genotyped donors fell in the Caucasian-associated ancestry cluster. Study results and limitations: Data from an earlier analysis indicated that most TCR beta V segments were productive either about 87% or about 30% of the time. Sequencing depth across donors, presence/absence analyses assumed, was roughly uniform. Most observed TCR sequences were rare, whereas some public TCRs were detected in many donors.

Trimming shortened V by 1 base and J by 0 bases, and 15 bases separated the two germline ends. The CDR3 length is 17 residues. Germline V gene lookup returns CDR1 MGHRA and CDR2 YSYEKL. The chain employs TRBV4-1 and TRBJ1-2, with D possibly matching TRBD1 (6 bases). This TCR derives from a man between 18 and 29 years old in good health and CMV-seronegative. Material for sequencing was PBMCs. Here the CDR3 DNA reads TGCGCCAGCAGCCAAGTCCTGGACAGAGCTTCTAACTATGGCTACACCTTC. As protein: CASSQVLDRASNYGYTF.